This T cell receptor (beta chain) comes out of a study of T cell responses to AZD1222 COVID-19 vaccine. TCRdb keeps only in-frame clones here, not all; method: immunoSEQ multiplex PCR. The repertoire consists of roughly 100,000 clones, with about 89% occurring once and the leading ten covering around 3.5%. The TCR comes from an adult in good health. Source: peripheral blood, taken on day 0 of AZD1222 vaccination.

DNA for the CDR3: TGCGCCAGCAGCTCTCCCCCGGCCCAAGAGACCCAGTACTTC. Translated: CASSSPPAQETQYF. V and J are TRBV5-1 and TRBJ2-5; D is undetermined. The germline V gene has CDR1 SGHRS and CDR2 YFSETQ. V gave up 3 bases and J gave up 1 base, with 10 bases separating them. This CDR3 contains 14 residues.